This entry lists 3 T cell receptor beta chains sequenced from one sample in a study of immune cell composition in non-small cell lung cancer. Assay used: immunoSEQ multiplex PCR; TCRdb lists only in-frame clones, some missing. The table includes 15,000 or so clones, roughly 66% detected once. Material: lung tumor tissue. The receptor source for this set is a human donor with non-small cell lung cancer.

This chain connects TRBV27 to TRBJ1-2; D is perhaps TRBD1 (5 bases). With 3 bases removed from V and 3 bases from J, the gap between germline ends came to 23 bases. The CDR3 has 18 residues. Germline loops: CDR1 MNHEY, CDR2 SMNVEV (reference sequence). The CDR3 loop is CASSFRFPRRQTHYGYTF. The CDR3 nucleotides read TGTGCCAGCAGTTTTAGGTTCCCCAGGCGACAGACCCACTATGGCTACACCTTC.

The chain is built from TRBV27 and TRBJ1-4; TRBD1 is a possible D gene (6 bases). Germline assignment: CDR1 MNHEY and CDR2 SMNVEV (reference sequence). This CDR3 contains 16 residues. V lost 4 bases, J lost 3 bases, and 15 bases lay in between. The CDR3 loop reads CASSYNRDTSNEKLFF. The CDR3 nucleotides read TGTGCCAGCAGTTACAACCGGGACACCTCTAATGAAAAACTGTTTTTT.

The chain links TRBV18 to TRBJ1-3; D not resolved. The length of the CDR3 is 16 residues. The V end lost 3 bases, the J end lost 3 bases, and 15 bases lay between the germline ends. Germline CDR1 and CDR2: KGHSH and LQKENI. The CDR3 DNA follows: TGTGCCAGCTCACCCGAGAGGTCACATTTTGGAAACACCATATATTTT. Protein product: CASSPERSHFGNTIYF.